This T cell receptor beta chain was captured in a study of regulatory T cells in long-lasting Graves disease. This clonotype turned up a few times. Antigen unknown. V lost 5 bases, J lost 5 bases, and 22 bases lay in between. This CDR3 is 16 amino acids long. Germline lookup yields CDR1 MNHEY and CDR2 SMNVEV (reference sequence). The time point is: persistent/refractory GD, antithyroid drugs over 5 years with positive TRAb. The TCR library was made from RNA extracted from PBMCs. Study-wide findings and caveats: With persistent disease, TRBV28, TRBJ1-2 and TRBJ2-5 were the favored segments. Study of thyroid tissue was not done, with only peripheral blood studied. Those with persistent Graves' had less TCR diversity than newly diagnosed patients. In persistent patients, shared public clonotypes (under 3,000) outnumbered those in new patients (about 1,000).

With iRepertoire HTBI primers and Arm-PCR of CDR3 regions, TCR beta libraries were built. TCRdb processed the multiplex PCR reads anew with MiXCR; each CDR3 protein has one entry. The sample consists of about 470,000 distinct CDR3 sequences, under 25% of them appearing once. This TCR came from a female donor with Graves disease. The rearrangement uses TRBV27 and TRBJ2-7, with D perhaps TRBD2 (6 bases). The specimen was peripheral blood mononuclear cells (PBMCs), collected when the disease was refractory, from a patient treated with antithyroid drugs. CDR3 protein: CASSLNGWGERNEQYF. The CDR3 DNA is TGTGCCAGCAGTCTTAACGGGTGGGGGGAGAGGAACGAGCAGTACTTC.